Following are 32 T cell receptor beta chains from one sample sequenced in a study of OX40 agonist ivuxolimab in advanced cancers. Library method: the immunoSEQ multiplex PCR assay. TCRdb carries this immuneACCESS record with in-frame sequences only. Its versions omit some clonotypes, under half of them owing to an unresolved V gene in the studies checked, with the rest unexplained. This sample is represented by about 94,000 clones; about 88% of them were singletons. The top ten constitute roughly 0.3% of the sample. Sequenced here: CD4+ or CD8+ T cells sorted from blood, sampled in a trial of the OX40 agonist ivuxolimab. All receptors come from an adult with an advanced solid tumor such as melanoma, head and neck, liver or kidney cancer.

The V gene is TRBV11-2, the J gene TRBJ2-5; possible D gene TRBD1, 5 bases. With the DNA end fitting TRBJ2-7 better, the J assignment may be wrong. This CDR3 has 14 amino acids. The germline V gene has CDR1 SGHAT and CDR2 FQNNGV. CDR3 sequence (DNA): TGTGCCAGCAGCTTCGACAGTCGATCCTACGAGCAGTACTTC. This sequence encodes CASSFDSRSYEQYF.

The rearrangement joins TRBV25-1 to TRBJ2-1; D might be TRBD2 (5 bases). This CDR3 region has 12 residues. V gave up 4 bases and J gave up 10 bases, with 11 bases separating them. CDR1 is MGHDK, CDR2 SYGVNS, per germline. CDR3 coding DNA: TGTGCCAGCAGTGCGGAGGCCGGGGAGCAGTTCTTC. It yields the protein CASSAEAGEQFF.

The chain uses TRBV7-2 and TRBJ1-5, with a weak D call TRBD1 (5 bases). The length of the CDR3 is 16 residues. V shed 1 base and J shed 6 bases, with 16 bases lying between them. CDR1 and CDR2 (germline): SGHTA, FQGNSA. The CDR3 DNA sequence: TGTGCCAGCAGCTTAGGGGATATTCAGGGTAGTCAGCCCCAGCATTTT. Amino acids: CASSLGDIQGSQPQHF.

The table lists this clone with a few counts. The chain is built from TRBV6-5 and TRBJ1-6, with 8 bases aligning to TRBD1. Trimming took 8 bases from V and 5 from J; bases not matched to a gene: 2. The CDR3 extends over 13 amino acids. Germline CDR1 and CDR2: MNHEY and SVGAGI. The CDR3 loop is CASRQGNNSPLHF. In nucleotides, the CDR3 is TGTGCCAGCCGACAGGGGAATAATTCACCCCTCCACTTT.

V and J are TRBV7-2 and TRBJ2-2; 9 nucleotides match TRBD2. The germline V gene encodes CDR1 SGHTA and CDR2 FQGNSA. This CDR3 is built from 17 residues. J lost 0 bases, V lost 2 bases, and 4 bases had no gene match. CDR3: CASSLQAGGTNTGELFF. CDR3 coding DNA: TGTGCCAGCAGCTTACAAGCGGGGGGTACGAACACCGGGGAGCTGTTTTTT.

The CDR3 protein is CASSGARQETQYF. The CDR3 DNA sequence: TGTGCCAGCAGTGGGGCCCGCCAAGAGACCCAGTACTTC. This chain joins TRBV6-1 and TRBJ2-5, with unresolved D. Looked up from germline, CDR1 is MNHNS and CDR2 is SASEGT. The CDR3 sequence is 13 residues long. V was pared by 4 bases and J by 1 base, with 7 bases between.

This chain joins TRBV19 and TRBJ1-5; no clear D. The CDR3 length is 17 residues. Germline V CDR1 and CDR2: LNHDA, SQIVND (reference sequence). Trimming took 6 bases from V and 0 from J, leaving 18 bases between them. DNA of the CDR3: TGTGCCAGTAGCCGACGGGTAGGCGATTATAGCAATCAGCCCCAGCATTTT. This encodes CASSRRVGDYSNQPQHF.

V gene TRBV7-9 combines with J gene TRBJ2-7; unclear D gene. CDR1 is SEHNR, CDR2 FQNEAQ, per germline (reference sequence). This CDR3 spans 12 amino acids. Trimming stripped 1 base from V and 5 bases from J, with 6 bases between. The CDR3 sequence: CASSLGSNEQYF. The CDR3 DNA reads TGTGCCAGCAGCTTAGGTTCCAACGAGCAGTACTTC.

The genes are TRBV5-6 and TRBJ2-1, with 8 bases that match TRBD1. The CDR3 loop spans 15 amino acids. The germline CDR1 and CDR2 sequences are SGHDT and YYEEEE. V shed 4 bases and J 2 bases; nucleotides not matched to a gene: 5. CDR3 loop: CASSRTGRPYNEQFF. In DNA form, the CDR3 reads TGTGCCAGCAGCCGGACAGGGAGACCCTACAATGAGCAGTTCTTC.

The CDR3, as DNA: TGTGCCAGCAGCCGAACCGGGACAGGGGGAGGTGGCTACACCTTC. Translation: CASSRTGTGGGGYTF. The genes are TRBV4-2 and TRBJ1-2; TRBD1 agrees at 11 bases. This CDR3 is 15 amino acids long. Germline V CDR1 and CDR2: LGHNA, YNFKEQ. With V trimmed by 4 bases and J by 7 bases, 8 bases remained unmatched.

The chain carries TRBV5-1 and TRBJ1-1; the D gene is possibly TRBD1 (6 bases). CDR3 length equals 15 residues. Germline CDR1 is SGHRS and CDR2 is YFSETQ. V lost 4 bases to trimming and J lost 0 bases, with 13 bases between them. The CDR3 DNA is TGCGCCAGCAGCCCGATGACAGGTATGAACACTGAAGCTTTCTTT. Its protein product is CASSPMTGMNTEAFF. The full variable domain, in which reference TRBV5-1 and TRBJ1-1 provide the parts outside the CDR3, is KAGVTQTPRYLIKTRGQQVTLSCSPISGHRSVSWYQQTPGQGLQFLFEYFSETQRNKGNFPGRFSGRQFSNSRSEMNVSTLELGDSALYLCASSPMTGMNTEAFFGQGTRLTVV.

This chain connects TRBV9 to TRBJ2-2; D perhaps matches TRBD2 (5 bases). Per the germline V gene, CDR1 is SGDLS and CDR2 is YYNGEE. The CDR3 has 17 residues. Trimming shortened V by 4 bases and J by 4 bases, and 20 bases separated the two germline ends. Here the CDR3 reads CASSLGSPPGFTGELFF. CDR3 coding DNA: TGTGCCAGCAGCCTCGGGTCCCCTCCGGGGTTCACCGGGGAGCTGTTTTTT.

This clone was seen a handful of times. The chain employs TRBV25-1 and TRBJ1-3; D is unclear. V was shortened by 5 bases and J by 4 bases, with 9 bases between the two germline ends. Per the germline V gene, CDR1 is MGHDK and CDR2 is SYGVNS. This CDR3 contains 13 residues. For the CDR3, the DNA is TGTGCCAGCAGTTTCGAGCTAGGAAACACCATATATTTT. Amino acids: CASSFELGNTIYF.

The chain couples TRBV19 to TRBJ1-1; 9 bases align to TRBD1. Germline V gene data show CDR1 as LNHDA and CDR2 as SQIVND (reference sequence). The CDR3 runs to 17 residues. V dropped 3 bases and J dropped 0; count of bases not matched to a gene: 8. The CDR3, as DNA: TGTGCCAGTAGTATCACGGGGACAGGGCGGATGAACACTGAAGCTTTCTTT. As protein: CASSITGTGRMNTEAFF.

The chain is built from TRBV5-4 and TRBJ1-1; TRBD1 agrees at 7 bases. Germline V gene lookup returns CDR1 SGHNT and CDR2 YYREEE (reference sequence). V dropped 4 bases and J dropped 0; count of bases not matched to a gene: 6. The CDR3 consists of 15 residues. Here the CDR3 reads CASSAGGRMNTEAFF. CDR3 nucleotide sequence: TGTGCCAGCAGCGCAGGGGGGCGGATGAACACTGAAGCTTTCTTT.

This chain links TRBV7-3 with TRBJ2-1; 9 nucleotides line up with TRBD1. This CDR3 region has 13 residues. The germline CDR1 and CDR2 sequences are SGHTA and FQGTGA. Trimming took 5 bases from V and 9 from J; bases not matched to a gene: 5. In nucleotides, the CDR3 is TGTGCCAGCAGCAAACAGGGGGCGGGTGAGCAGTTCTTC. Residues: CASSKQGAGEQFF.

This rearrangement joins TRBV27 to TRBJ2-2; D ambiguous. Trimming cost V 3 bases and J 1 base, with 9 bases left between them. Germline V CDR1 and CDR2: MNHEY, SMNVEV (reference sequence). CDR3 length: 15 amino acids. CDR3 sequence reads: CASSFQDGNTGELFF. The CDR3 nucleotides read TGTGCCAGCAGTTTTCAAGACGGGAACACCGGGGAGCTGTTTTTT.

V and J are TRBV30 and TRBJ1-2, with D possibly matching TRBD1 (6 bases). V was clipped by 8 bases and J by 8 bases, with 18 bases between them. From germline, CDR1 is GTSNPN and CDR2 SVGIG (reference sequence). The CDR3 spans 12 residues. The CDR3 here is CARSRTALGYTF. The DNA for the CDR3 is TGTGCCAGAAGCCGGACAGCCCTGGGCTACACCTTC.

The table lists this clone with a few counts. The chain employs TRBV5-4 and TRBJ1-1, with a tentative D call TRBD1 (5 bases). Trimming left V 5 bases short and J 3 bases short, with 17 bases between. This CDR3 comprises 15 residues. Germline CDR1 and CDR2: SGHNT and YYREEE (reference sequence). The CDR3 is CASRPSDREYTEAFF. Written as DNA, the CDR3 is TGTGCCAGCAGGCCCTCAGACAGAGAATACACTGAAGCTTTCTTT. The whole variable domain, remainder taken from reference TRBV5-4 and TRBJ1-1, is ETGVTQSPTHLIKTRGQQVTLRCSSQSGHNTVSWYQQALGQGPQFIFQYYREEENGRGNFPPRFSGLQFPNYSSELNVNALELDDSALYLCASRPSDREYTEAFFGQGTRLTVV.

The CDR3 coding sequence is TGTGCCAGTGGGGGTGTGACTTCCGAGTTCTTC. This sequence encodes CASGGVTSEFF. This chain uses TRBV19 with TRBJ2-1, with D possibly being TRBD1 or TRBD2 (5 bases each). This CDR3 is 11 amino acids long. Germline V lookup: CDR1 LNHDA, CDR2 SQIVND (reference sequence). V was cut by 8 bases and J by 14 bases, with 16 bases left in between.

CDR3 amino acids: CASSSSSGLAADTQYF. For the CDR3, the DNA is TGTGCCAGCAGTTCTAGCTCGGGACTAGCCGCAGATACGCAGTATTTT. V is TRBV6-7 and J is TRBJ2-3; 9 nucleotides line up with TRBD2. TRBV6-7 is placed among ORFs of uncertain function. V gave up 4 bases and J gave up 4 bases; unmatched junction bases: 9. This CDR3 region has 16 residues.

This clone was detected only a few times. The chain recombines TRBV18 with TRBJ2-1, with a possible D match to TRBD1 (5 bases). Looked up from germline, CDR1 is KGHSH and CDR2 is LQKENI. V was shortened by 2 bases and J by 6 bases, with 14 bases between the two germline ends. The CDR3 runs 15 residues. CDR3 DNA: TGTGCCAGCTCACCAGCGAAGGTTGGGGCCAATGAGCAGTTCTTC. Its translation is CASSPAKVGANEQFF.

The chain combines TRBV5-4 with TRBJ2-5; 8 bases line up with TRBD1. J lost 6 bases, V lost 4 bases, and 17 bases had no gene match. The germline gives CDR1 SGHNT, CDR2 YYREEE (reference sequence). CDR3 length equals 17 residues. CDR3 DNA sequence: TGTGCCAGCAGCGTCCCAACCGGGGACAGGAGACACAAGACCCAGTACTTC. Protein product: CASSVPTGDRRHKTQYF.

This clone was counted a few times. The chain combines TRBV11-2 with TRBJ2-3; tentatively, D is TRBD1 (6 bases). Trimming pared 1 base from V and 1 base from J, leaving 15 bases between. The germline V gene encodes CDR1 SGHAT and CDR2 FQNNGV. The CDR3 consists of 17 residues. The CDR3: CASSLGQGFRGTDTQYF. The CDR3 coding sequence is TGTGCCAGCAGCTTAGGGCAGGGGTTCCGGGGCACAGATACGCAGTATTTT.

For this clone: One junction end disagrees with the germline gene, perhaps due to a read error. The chain links TRBV7-7 to TRBJ2-5, with 8 bases identical to TRBD2. The CDR3 spans 14 residues. CDR1 and CDR2 from the germline V gene are SSHAT and FNYEAQ (reference sequence). CDR3 sequence: CASSYGGGPETQYF. The CDR3 DNA is TGTGCTAGCAGCTACGGGGGGGGCCCGGAGACCCAGTACTTC. The variable domain in full, with the rest retrieved from reference TRBV7-7 and TRBJ2-5, is GAGVSQSPRYKVTKRGQDVTLRCDPISSHATLYWYQQALGQGPEFLTYFNYEAQPDKSGLPSDRFSAERPEGSISTLTIQRTEQRDSAMYRCASSYGGGPETQYFGPGTRLLVL.

This sequence joins TRBV7-2 and TRBJ2-5; 8 bases agree with TRBD2. The CDR3 runs 17 residues. V was pared by 4 bases and J by 5 bases, with 15 bases of the junction left unmatched. Germline assignment: CDR1 SGHTA and CDR2 FQGNSA. Here the CDR3 reads CASSSGPRTSWVETQYF. In nucleotides, the CDR3 is TGTGCCAGCAGCTCCGGCCCCCGGACTAGCTGGGTTGAGACCCAGTACTTC.

The CDR3 DNA follows: TGTGCCAGCGGGGGGTACGGTAGCTACGAGCAGTACTTC. Protein: CASGGYGSYEQYF. V is TRBV2 and J is TRBJ2-7; D might be TRBD2 (6 bases). V was clipped by 8 bases and J by 3 bases, with 14 bases between them. The CDR3 runs 13 residues. The germline gives CDR1 SNHLY, CDR2 FYNNEI.

The chain has TRBV5-4 and TRBJ2-4; D possibly corresponds to TRBD2 (6 bases). The CDR3 has 16 residues. Per germline, CDR1 SGHNT and CDR2 YYREEE (reference sequence). The germline V and J ends were trimmed by 2 bases and 1 base, with 13 bases remaining between them. For the CDR3, the DNA is TGTGCCAGCAGCTTATGGGCGGGGATGGCCAAAAACATTCAGTACTTC. This sequence encodes CASSLWAGMAKNIQYF.

The V and J genes are TRBV4-3 and TRBJ2-7, with 7 bases matching TRBD2. Trimming at V came to 1 base and at J to 0 bases, leaving 12 bases not matched to a gene. CDR3 size: 18 residues. The germline V gene has CDR1 LGHNA and CDR2 YSLEER. The CDR3 nucleotides are TGCGCCAGCAGCCAAGTAGGGAGGGGCGGAGCGCCCTCCTACGAGCAGTACTTC. This sequence encodes CASSQVGRGGAPSYEQYF.

This sequence joins TRBV5-1 and TRBJ2-3, with 15 bases matching TRBD2. CDR1 is SGHRS, CDR2 YFSETQ, per germline. This CDR3 region has 17 residues. J gave up 6 bases and V 4 bases, and 9 bases lay outside the gene matches. The CDR3 bases are TGCGCCAGCAGCCCGCGGACTAGCGGGGGGGCCGGGGATACGCAGTATTTT. Encoded protein: CASSPRTSGGAGDTQYF.

The CDR3 coding sequence is TGTGCCAGCAGCTTAGATCCGGGGAGCTCCTATAATTCACCCCTCCACTTT. Translated, it gives CASSLDPGSSYNSPLHF. This chain joins TRBV7-9 and TRBJ1-6; unclear D gene. The CDR3 runs 17 residues. V lost 1 base to trimming and J lost 0 bases, with 10 bases between them. Germline values: CDR1 SEHNR, CDR2 FQNEAQ (reference sequence).

The J gene is TRBJ2-1, the V gene TRBV2; tentative D call: TRBD2 (5 bases). Trimming stripped 9 bases from V and 12 bases from J, with 18 bases between. Per the germline V gene, CDR1 is SNHLY and CDR2 is FYNNEI. The CDR3 loop spans 12 amino acids. The chain's CDR3 is CAREVPSKTQFF. The CDR3 nucleotides read TGTGCCAGGGAGGTTCCGTCAAAAACGCAGTTCTTC.